Reported below is one T cell receptor (beta chain). Its matching antigen is unknown. 13 Jbeta primers and 60 Vbeta primers were used for the PCR. Generated by immunoSEQ multiplex PCR, the TCRdb table keeps only in-frame clones and is missing some. Altogether about 86,000 clones are present, about two thirds being singletons, with the ten largest covering around 8%. The data derive from a study of cytomegalovirus exposure and HLA in healthy donors. Whole-study findings and limits: Follow-up analysis found HLA locus-dependent TCR association rates, highest for DRB1 and lowest for HLA-C. An apparent linkage of common viral pathogens to several of the most significant clusters emerged in a later analysis. Some TCR beta chains (164 of them) were listed as cytomegalovirus-associated.

The CDR3 has 16 residues. Germline V gives CDR1 SGHRS, CDR2 YFSETQ. The ends were cut back, 4 bases at V and 2 bases at J, with 17 bases in the middle. The clonotype comes from a man in his 60s in good health and CMV-seronegative. Sequenced sample: PBMCs. The chain combines TRBV5-1 with TRBJ2-3, with TRBD1 as a possible D gene (6 bases). CDR3 loop: CASSLYRDDATDTQYF. CDR3 DNA sequence: TGCGCCAGCAGCCTCTACAGGGATGACGCCACAGATACGCAGTATTTT.